Shown below are 28 T cell receptor beta chains from a single sample sequenced in a study of post-analysis software for immune sequencing data. Unique molecular identifiers were present in the TCR beta cDNA libraries. TCRdb recomputed calls from the PCR reads with MiXCR, one row per CDR3 protein. The table lists about 380,000 distinct CDR3 sequences, less than 40% of them singletons. Notes on the study in general: Patients showed TRBV5-6, TRBV5-1 and TRBV20-1 among roughly 5 TRBV segments more frequent than in controls.

Their target antigens are unknown. The sequencing input was blood. These receptor sequences come from a girl aged 5 to 17 with multiple sclerosis.

The rearrangement uses TRBV20-1 and TRBJ1-1; weak D call: TRBD1 (5 bases). Germline-derived CDR1 and CDR2 are DFQATT and SNEGSKA (reference sequence). Trimming cost V 3 bases and J 4 bases, with 12 bases left between them. This CDR3 has 13 residues. The chain's CDR3 is CSARGLGGTEAFF. For the CDR3, the DNA is TGCAGTGCTAGGGGACTTGGGGGCACTGAAGCTTTCTTT.

This clonotype was found a few times. The CDR3 DNA sequence: TGTGCCAGCAGCCAACGGACGGGAGGAAATGAAAAACTGTTTTTT. Translation: CASSQRTGGNEKLFF. The J gene is TRBJ1-4, the V gene TRBV7-2; D ambiguous. This CDR3 is built from 15 residues. V shed 5 bases and J shed 5 bases, with 15 bases lying between them. Per germline, CDR1 SGHTA and CDR2 FQGNSA.

This clonotype was seen a few times. This chain joins TRBV4-1 and TRBJ1-1, with D unclear. Trimming shortened V by 4 bases and J by 1 base, and 13 bases separated the two germline ends. Germline CDR1 is MGHRA and CDR2 is YSYEKL. This CDR3 comprises 15 residues. This chain's CDR3 is CASSRPDSGNTEAFF. DNA for the CDR3: TGCGCCAGCAGCCGCCCGGATTCGGGGAACACTGAAGCTTTCTTT.

This clonotype was observed a handful of times. The V and J genes are TRBV15 and TRBJ2-7; possibly TRBD2 for D (5 bases). Trimming removed 0 bases from V and 0 bases from J, with 12 bases in between. Looked up from germline, CDR1 is LNHNV and CDR2 is YYDKDF (reference sequence). The CDR3 loop spans 16 amino acids. The CDR3 DNA sequence: TGTGCCACCAGCAGAGATTGGGCTAGCCCCTCCTACGAGCAGTACTTC. This encodes CATSRDWASPSYEQYF.

V gene TRBV7-9 combines with J gene TRBJ2-5, with 9 bases matching TRBD2. CDR1 and CDR2 (germline): SEHNR, FQNEAQ (reference sequence). CDR3 length: 14 amino acids. The V segment lost 4 bases and the J segment 4 bases; nucleotides outside the gene matches: 4. The CDR3 DNA follows: TGTGCCAGCAGCTGGTCTAGCGGGGTAGAGACCCAGTACTTC. Amino acid sequence: CASSWSSGVETQYF. Using reference TRBV7-9 and TRBJ2-5 for the parts outside the CDR3, the full variable domain is DTGVSQNPRHKITKRGQNVTFRCDPISEHNRLYWYRQTLGQGPEFLTYFQNEAQLEKSRLLSDRFSAERPKGSFSTLEIQRTEQGDSAMYLCASSWSSGVETQYFGPGTRLLVL.

The chain links TRBV6-1 to TRBJ2-7; 9 bases map to TRBD1. CDR1 MNHNS and CDR2 SASEGT come from the germline V gene. Losses at the gene ends were 1 base for V and 3 bases for J; bases not matched to a gene: 7. CDR3 length equals 16 residues. The CDR3 coding sequence is TGTGCCAGCAGTGAAGGAAGGGACAGGGCATTCTACGAGCAGTACTTC. Protein: CASSEGRDRAFYEQYF.

The chain recombines TRBV20-1 with TRBJ2-4; no reliable D call. With the DNA end fitting TRBJ2-7 better, the J assignment may be wrong. Germline CDR1 is DFQATT and CDR2 is SNEGSKA (reference sequence). This CDR3 has 12 residues. In nucleotides, the CDR3 is TGCAGTGCTAGTTTGGGGTACAACGAGCAGTACTTC. It yields the protein CSASLGYNEQYF.

The V and J genes are TRBV4-2 and TRBJ2-2, with D tentatively TRBD2 (7 bases). In germline, CDR1 is LGHNA, CDR2 YNFKEQ. The CDR3 runs to 16 residues. The germline V and J ends were trimmed by 1 base and 5 bases, with 14 bases remaining between them. The CDR3 sequence is CASSQVGGGATGELFF. The CDR3 nucleotides read TGTGCCAGCAGCCAAGTAGGGGGGGGGGCAACCGGGGAGCTGTTTTTT.

This chain links TRBV11-1 with TRBJ1-2, with a possible D match to TRBD1 (5 bases). The CDR3 runs to 12 residues. The germline V gene encodes CDR1 SGHAT and CDR2 FQDESV (reference sequence). V was trimmed by 5 bases and J by 4 bases, leaving 8 bases between them. CDR3 amino acids: CASSGTFYGYTF. The CDR3 DNA reads as TGTGCCAGCAGCGGGACCTTCTATGGCTACACCTTC. The whole variable domain, filled in from reference TRBV11-1 and TRBJ1-2, reads EAEVAQSPRYKITEKSQAVAFWCDPISGHATLYWYRQILGQGPELLVQFQDESVVDDSQLPKDRFSAERLKGVDSTLKIQPAELGDSAMYLCASSGTFYGYTFGSGTRLTVV.

The V and J genes are TRBV28 and TRBJ2-5; TRBD1 aligns across 9 bases. The J call may be faulty, since TRBJ2-7 better matches the DNA end. CDR1 MDHEN and CDR2 SYDVKM come from the germline V gene. The CDR3 is 16 amino acids. Here the CDR3 reads CASRSQGATGSYEQYF. CDR3 bases: TGTGCCAGCAGATCACAGGGGGCGACGGGCTCCTACGAGCAGTACTTC.

V gene TRBV6-4 combines with J gene TRBJ2-7; D remains ambiguous. CDR1 and CDR2 from the germline V gene are MRHNA and SNTAGT. CDR3 length: 15 residues. V lost 2 bases, J lost 0 bases, and 11 bases lay in between. The CDR3 DNA follows: TGTGCCAGCAGTGACAGGAAGGTTAGCTCCTACGAGCAGTACTTC. It specifies CASSDRKVSSYEQYF.

The rearrangement joins TRBV21-1 to TRBJ2-7. TRBV21-1 is marked as a pseudogene. This CDR3 contains 13 residues. The CDR3 loop reads CASSSAKKDEQYF. The CDR3 nucleotides read TGTGCCAGCAGCAGCGCTAAGAAGGACGAGCAGTACTTC.

The rearrangement links TRBV20-1 to TRBJ2-4; D may be TRBD1 (6 bases). The CDR3 spans 14 residues. Looked up from germline, CDR1 is DFQATT and CDR2 is SNEGSKA (reference sequence). Trimming shortened V by 6 bases and J by 7 bases, and 19 bases separated the two germline ends. This chain's CDR3 is CSAPGQTLRNIQYF. CDR3 DNA sequence: TGCAGTGCGCCAGGACAGACCCTCCGGAACATTCAGTACTTC.

J is TRBJ2-4 and V is TRBV4-1, with D perhaps given as TRBD1 or TRBD2 (6 bases each). The CDR3 extends over 16 amino acids. Germline CDR1 reads MGHRA; CDR2 reads YSYEKL. V was shortened by 0 bases and J by 6 bases, with 15 bases between the two germline ends. Here the CDR3 reads CASSQDTRGPRNIQYF. The CDR3 bases are TGCGCCAGCAGCCAAGATACTCGGGGGCCTCGAAACATTCAGTACTTC.

As regards this clonotype: One end of the junction fails to match germline, which may point to a read error. The rearrangement links TRBV2 to TRBJ1-6, with D perhaps matching TRBD1 (5 bases). The CDR3 spans 15 residues. Germline V lookup: CDR1 SNHLY, CDR2 FYNNEI. The CDR3 spells CASSEQGSYNSPPHF. The CDR3 DNA is TGTGCCAGCAGTGAACAGGGCTCCTATAATTCACCCCCCCACTTT.

The gene calls are TRBV11-2 and TRBJ2-4; maybe TRBD1 (6 bases). The J call may be wrong; the DNA end is better matched by TRBJ2-7. The CDR3 length is 14 residues. Germline CDR1 and CDR2: SGHAT and FQNNGV. Here the CDR3 reads CASSLGTPFYEQYF. The CDR3 DNA reads TGTGCCAGCAGCTTGGGGACACCGTTCTACGAGCAGTACTTC.

The DNA of the CDR3 is TGTGCCAGCAGCAGGGACCCCCTAGAGACCCAGTACTTC. This translates into CASSRDPLETQYF. The chain employs TRBV5-5 and TRBJ2-5; D possibly matches TRBD1 or TRBD2 (5 bases each). The germline V gene encodes CDR1 SGHKS and CDR2 YYEKEE (reference sequence). The ends were cut back, 4 bases at V and 4 bases at J, with 11 bases in the middle. The length of the CDR3 is 13 residues.

V gene TRBV6-5 combines with J gene TRBJ1-6; no clear D. The V gene's germline CDR1 is MNHEY and CDR2 SVGAGI. The CDR3 runs 15 residues. The ends were cut back, 4 bases at V and 5 bases at J, with 12 bases in the middle. The CDR3 reads CASSWQLTNNSPLHF. CDR3 nucleotides: TGTGCCAGCAGTTGGCAGCTTACGAATAATTCACCCCTCCACTTT.

This clonotype was detected a few times. This chain joins TRBV5-1 and TRBJ1-1; D perhaps matches TRBD1 (5 bases). There are 13 residues in the CDR3. The V end was cut by 4 bases, the J end by 5 bases, with 12 bases between. Germline CDR1 reads SGHRS; CDR2 reads YFSETQ. The DNA of the CDR3 is TGCGCCAGCAGCCCCCGGGGGGATACTGAAGCTTTCTTT. It is translated as CASSPRGDTEAFF.

The V and J genes are TRBV20-1 and TRBJ1-2; D might be TRBD1 (6 bases). CDR3 size: 19 residues. CDR1 DFQATT and CDR2 SNEGSKA come from the germline V gene (reference sequence). V dropped 0 bases and J dropped 2 bases, with 25 bases sitting between them. Here the CDR3 reads CSARDGSGAGLSRNYGYTF. CDR3 nucleotide sequence: TGCAGTGCTAGAGATGGGTCAGGGGCTGGATTGAGTAGAAACTATGGCTACACCTTC.

The rearrangement links TRBV6-1 to TRBJ1-2; D call uncertain. This CDR3 has 14 amino acids. Germline loops: CDR1 MNHNS, CDR2 SASEGT. Trimming stripped 4 bases from V and 3 bases from J, with 12 bases between. CDR3 nucleotide sequence: TGTGCCAGCAGTGGCTTGGCACGGGACTATGGCTACACCTTC. Its translation is CASSGLARDYGYTF.

The genes are TRBV20-1 and TRBJ1-1, with D unclear. The V end was cut by 3 bases, the J end by 1 base, with 12 bases between. In germline, CDR1 is DFQATT, CDR2 SNEGSKA (reference sequence). The CDR3 has 14 residues. Written as DNA, the CDR3 is TGCAGTGCTAGGACGGGTCGGTCGAACACTGAAGCTTTCTTT. This encodes CSARTGRSNTEAFF.

The chain employs TRBV6-5 and TRBJ2-5, with 10 bases identical to TRBD1. The CDR3 totals 16 residues. From germline, CDR1 is MNHEY and CDR2 SVGAGI. The trim removed 5 bases at V and 2 bases at J, leaving 8 bases unmatched. The CDR3: CASSHRTGGRQETQYF. CDR3 DNA sequence: TGTGCCAGCAGTCATCGGACAGGGGGTAGGCAAGAGACCCAGTACTTC.

The V call is TRBV6-2 or TRBV6-3, the J call TRBJ2-3; TRBD2 matches at 10 bases. V shed 6 bases, J shed 3 bases, and the junction held 6 bases outside the gene matches. This CDR3 is 15 amino acids long. The germline V gene has CDR1 MNHEY and CDR2 SVGEGT. CDR3: CASRLAGGATDTQYF. DNA of the CDR3: TGTGCCAGCAGGTTAGCGGGGGGAGCAACAGATACGCAGTATTTT.

This clonotype was picked up a small number of times. The chain joins TRBV5-1 to TRBJ1-5, with 7 bases that match TRBD1. This CDR3 is 14 amino acids long. Germline V lookup: CDR1 SGHRS, CDR2 YFSETQ. V lost 2 bases and J lost 7; bases outside the gene matches: 6. The CDR3 DNA reads as TGCGCCAGCAGCTTAGGAGGGGGCGGGCAGCCCCAGCATTTT. As protein: CASSLGGGGQPQHF.

The sample holds a few counts of this clonotype. CDR3 in amino acids: CASSPAGAGYTF. CDR3 DNA sequence: TGTGCCAGCAGTCCAGCGGGGGCTGGCTACACCTTC. The V and J genes are TRBV12-3 or TRBV12-4 and TRBJ1-2, with TRBD1 as a possible D gene (6 bases). V was shortened by 5 bases and J by 7 bases, with 11 bases between the two germline ends. The CDR3 is made up of 12 amino acids.

This clonotype was observed a handful of times. The genes are TRBV18 and TRBJ1-4; D is possibly TRBD1 (5 bases). This CDR3 region has 14 residues. V lost 2 bases to trimming and J lost 10 bases, with 14 bases between them. Germline loops: CDR1 KGHSH, CDR2 LQKENI. CDR3 DNA: TGTGCCAGCTCACCAGGCCCGAGGGACGCAAAACTGTTTTTT. Encoded protein: CASSPGPRDAKLFF.

The J gene is TRBJ1-1, the V gene TRBV9; D is unclear. CDR3 length equals 13 residues. The V end was cut by 2 bases, the J end by 2 bases, with 7 bases between. Germline values: CDR1 SGDLS, CDR2 YYNGEE. DNA of the CDR3: TGTGCCAGCAGCGTGGAGATAAACACTGAAGCTTTCTTT. This sequence encodes CASSVEINTEAFF.